These 23 T cell receptor beta chains were sequenced from one sample in a study of shared clonotypes between healthy human individuals. Sequencing used immunoSEQ multiplex PCR; TCRdb keeps in-frame clones, though not all of them. This table has hundreds of thousands of clones, more than 70% appearing once. Sequencing used memory CD4+ T cells sorted from blood. Described subset: CD45RA-negative fraction. The receptors originated from a woman in her twenties or thirties in good health.

This chain joins TRBV28 and TRBJ2-1, with D maybe TRBD1 (7 bases). CDR1 MDHEN and CDR2 SYDVKM come from the germline V gene. V shed 5 bases and J shed 10 bases, with 18 bases lying between them. The CDR3 covers 14 residues. CDR3 nucleotides: TGTGCCAGCAGTGCGTCACAGGGGAGGAGGGAGCAGTTCTTC. As protein: CASSASQGRREQFF.

The J gene is TRBJ2-7, the V gene TRBV10-3, with TRBD1 matching 8 bases. Trimming removed 3 bases from V and 6 bases from J; junction bases left unmatched: 13. This CDR3 has 16 residues. Germline CDR1 and CDR2: ENHRY and SYGVKD. The CDR3 nucleotides are TGTGCCATCAGTGACGGGGTTGGACAGGGCAAGGGCGAGCAGTACTTC. Translated: CAISDGVGQGKGEQYF.

This chain uses TRBV18 with TRBJ2-6; 8 nucleotides agree with TRBD1. In germline, CDR1 is KGHSH, CDR2 LQKENI. The CDR3 contains 18 residues. J lost 0 bases, V lost 8 bases, and 12 bases had no gene match. The CDR3: CASTRTGRMGSGANVLTF. Written as DNA, the CDR3 is TGTGCCAGCACAAGGACAGGGCGGATGGGCTCTGGGGCCAACGTCCTGACTTTC.

This sequence joins TRBV30 and TRBJ2-5, with D perhaps TRBD1 or TRBD2 (5 bases each). The ends were cut back, 2 bases at V and 9 bases at J, with 16 bases in the middle. This CDR3 spans 13 amino acids. The V gene's germline CDR1 is GTSNPN and CDR2 SVGIG (reference sequence). The CDR3 nucleotides read TGTGCCTGGAGTAAAGGGACCGCTAGGTCCCAGTACTTC. Translating it yields CAWSKGTARSQYF.

There are many counts of this clone. The same CDR3 also results from other DNA sequences found in this sample. The chain carries TRBV4-1 and TRBJ2-7; 12 positions agree with TRBD2. The CDR3 extends over 15 amino acids. The junction had 6 bases not matched to a gene; V was cut back by 1 base and J by 8 bases. Germline CDR1 reads MGHRA; CDR2 reads YSYEKL. CDR3 amino acids: CASSQGLAGVGKQYF. CDR3 sequence (DNA): TGCGCCAGCAGCCAAGGACTAGCGGGAGTTGGCAAGCAGTACTTC.

This clone came up a few times. J is TRBJ2-2 and V is TRBV28; D tentatively reads TRBD1 or TRBD2 (5 bases each). Germline values: CDR1 MDHEN, CDR2 SYDVKM. V was shortened by 8 bases and J by 3 bases, with 16 bases between the two germline ends. The CDR3 spans 15 residues. CDR3 in DNA: TGTGCCAGCGTAGAGGGGAGCCGAGACACCGGGGAGCTGTTTTTT. Residues: CASVEGSRDTGELFF.

The rearrangement links TRBV28 to TRBJ2-4, with D perhaps matching TRBD1 (6 bases). Germline V gene data show CDR1 as MDHEN and CDR2 as SYDVKM. The CDR3 has 14 amino acids. The V end lost 5 bases, the J end lost 2 bases, and 10 bases lay between the germline ends. CDR3 nucleotides: TGTGCCAGCAGTCTACAGGGCCCCAAAAACATTCAGTACTTC. This translates into CASSLQGPKNIQYF.

The chain carries TRBV29-1 and TRBJ1-2; 10 bases are shared with TRBD1. Germline V gene lookup returns CDR1 SQVTM and CDR2 ANQGSEA. The CDR3 extends over 13 amino acids. Trimming took 6 bases from V and 4 from J; bases not matched to a gene: 5. The CDR3 nucleotides are TGCAGCGTGGTGGGACAGGGGTTCTATGGCTACACCTTC. Translating gives CSVVGQGFYGYTF.

This sequence joins TRBV30 and TRBJ2-2; 7 nucleotides agree with TRBD2. In germline, CDR1 is GTSNPN, CDR2 SVGIG (reference sequence). This CDR3 region has 16 residues. The V segment lost 2 bases and the J segment 3 bases; nucleotides outside the gene matches: 9. CDR3 amino acids: CAWSLFPGRYTGELFF. CDR3 in DNA: TGTGCCTGGAGTCTATTCCCCGGGAGGTACACCGGGGAGCTGTTTTTT. Full variable domain (remainder filled in from reference TRBV30 and TRBJ2-2): SQTIHQWPATLVQPVGSPLSLECTVEGTSNPNLYWYRQAAGRGLQLLFYSVGIGQISSEVPQNLSASRPQDRQFILSSKKLLLSDSGFYLCAWSLFPGRYTGELFFGEGSRLTVL.

This clone was detected only a few times. V gene TRBV30 combines with J gene TRBJ1-2; D gene unclear. Germline loops: CDR1 GTSNPN, CDR2 SVGIG (reference sequence). This CDR3 region has 11 residues. V was pared by 1 base and J by 7 bases, with 7 bases between. The CDR3 protein is CAWSGAVGYTF. CDR3 bases: TGTGCCTGGAGTGGGGCCGTTGGCTACACCTTC.

DNA for the CDR3: TGTGCCAGTAGTAGGTATACCGGGACTAGCGGGAGAAATGAGCAGTTCTTC. Protein: CASSRYTGTSGRNEQFF. This chain uses TRBV19 with TRBJ2-1; 14 bases map to TRBD2. The J segment lost 7 bases and the V segment lost 4 bases, leaving 9 bases of the junction unmatched. Germline V gene sequence: CDR1 LNHDA, CDR2 SQIVND (reference sequence). There are 17 residues in the CDR3.

The V and J genes are TRBV13 and TRBJ1-2; tentatively, D is TRBD1 (5 bases). CDR1 PRHDT and CDR2 FYEKMQ come from the germline V gene (reference sequence). The CDR3 contains 17 residues. V shed 5 bases and J shed 0 bases, with 19 bases lying between them. Written as DNA, the CDR3 is TGTGCCAGCAGCGGTGGGGGACTCCTTAGTCCTAACTATGGCTACACCTTC. It yields the protein CASSGGGLLSPNYGYTF.

V gene TRBV27 combines with J gene TRBJ2-7; tentative D call: TRBD2 (5 bases). Germline V gene sequence: CDR1 MNHEY, CDR2 SMNVEV (reference sequence). The ends were cut back, 2 bases at V and 0 bases at J, with 11 bases in the middle. CDR3 length: 15 amino acids. CDR3 coding DNA: TGTGCCAGCAGTTTAGGAGGAGGCCTCTCCTACGAGCAGTACTTC. It specifies CASSLGGGLSYEQYF.

The CDR3, as DNA: TGCAGCGTTGGGCAGACTACCTACGAGCAGTACTTC. The encoded protein is CSVGQTTYEQYF. The J gene is TRBJ2-7, the V gene TRBV29-1; the D gene is possibly TRBD2 (5 bases). The germline gives CDR1 SQVTM, CDR2 ANQGSEA. The V and J ends lost 4 bases and 2 bases respectively, with 9 bases between them. The CDR3 has 12 amino acids.

This clone was counted only a few times. This chain connects TRBV6-5 to TRBJ2-7, with no clear D. The germline CDR1 and CDR2 sequences are MNHEY and SVGAGI. Trimming pared 6 bases from V and 5 bases from J, leaving 11 bases between. The length of the CDR3 is 12 residues. CDR3 nucleotides: TGTGCCAGCAGACGACGAGGACACGAGCAGTACTTC. Translation: CASRRRGHEQYF.

V gene TRBV29-1 combines with J gene TRBJ2-3; D might be TRBD2 (5 bases). Germline lookup yields CDR1 SQVTM and CDR2 ANQGSEA. The V and J ends lost 5 bases and 4 bases respectively, with 10 bases between them. The length of the CDR3 is 12 residues. This chain's CDR3 is CSVSLAADTQYF. CDR3 nucleotides: TGCAGCGTTAGTCTAGCCGCAGATACGCAGTATTTT.

The chain employs TRBV7-9 and TRBJ2-7, with 13 nucleotides matching TRBD2. J was trimmed by 6 bases and V by 8 bases; bases with no gene match: 4. CDR3 length equals 13 residues. Germline V gene sequence: CDR1 SEHNR, CDR2 FQNEAQ (reference sequence). Here the CDR3 DNA reads TGTGCCAGCGGACTAGCGGGAGTAAGCGAGCAGTACTTC. Translating it yields CASGLAGVSEQYF. Full variable domain (outside the CDR3, taken from reference TRBV7-9 and TRBJ2-7): DTGVSQNPRHKITKRGQNVTFRCDPISEHNRLYWYRQTLGQGPEFLTYFQNEAQLEKSRLLSDRFSAERPKGSFSTLEIQRTEQGDSAMYLCASGLAGVSEQYFGPGTRLTVT.

The V call is TRBV14, the J call TRBJ1-2; no clear D gene. This CDR3 has 12 residues. V dropped 2 bases and J dropped 1 base, with 2 bases sitting between them. CDR1 is SGHDN, CDR2 FVKESK, per germline. The CDR3 region is CASSQNNYGYTF. The CDR3 DNA reads as TGTGCCAGCAGCCAAAATAACTATGGCTACACCTTC.

A remark on this clone: Other DNA sequences in this sample translate to the same CDR3. J is TRBJ1-3 and V is TRBV10-2, with D unclear. Germline V gene lookup returns CDR1 WSHSY and CDR2 SAAADI. V lost 0 bases and J lost 4, with 4 bases in between. This CDR3 contains 13 residues. The CDR3 spells CASSESGGNTIYF. CDR3 DNA sequence: TGCGCCAGCAGTGAGTCAGGGGGAAACACCATATATTTT.

J is TRBJ2-1 and V is TRBV11-2, with D perhaps matching TRBD2 (5 bases). This CDR3 has 15 residues. V lost 6 bases and J 0 bases, leaving 12 bases between the germline ends. Looked up from germline, CDR1 is SGHAT and CDR2 is FQNNGV. The CDR3 spells CASRQGRGSYNEQFF. CDR3 DNA sequence: TGTGCCAGCAGACAAGGTCGGGGCTCCTACAATGAGCAGTTCTTC.

This clone has more than one count but fewer than ten. Other nucleotide sequences from this sample produce the same CDR3. This chain uses TRBV28 with TRBJ1-5; 7 nucleotides align to TRBD1. The junction had 4 bases not matched to a gene; V was cut back by 6 bases and J by 2 bases. The CDR3 covers 14 residues. Per germline, CDR1 MDHEN and CDR2 SYDVKM. CDR3: CASSRGGGNQPQHF. DNA of the CDR3: TGTGCCAGCAGCAGGGGGGGCGGCAATCAGCCCCAGCATTTT. The whole variable domain, remainder taken from reference TRBV28 and TRBJ1-5, is DVKVTQSSRYLVKRTGEKVFLECVQDMDHENMFWYRQDPGLGLRLIYFSYDVKMKEKGDIPEGYSVSREKKERFSLILESASTNQTSMYLCASSRGGGNQPQHFGDGTRLSIL.

DNA for the CDR3: TGTGCCAGCAGCCCGGGACAGGGTCGGAATGAGCAGTTCTTC. As protein: CASSPGQGRNEQFF. This chain joins TRBV11-3 and TRBJ2-1; 9 bases are shared with TRBD1. Germline V gives CDR1 SGHNT, CDR2 YENEEA. There are 14 residues in the CDR3. The V and J ends lost 5 bases and 7 bases, in that order; junction bases with no gene match: 6.

The V call is TRBV28, the J call TRBJ2-2, with D tentatively TRBD1 or TRBD2 (5 bases each). The CDR3 loop spans 15 amino acids. Germline values: CDR1 MDHEN, CDR2 SYDVKM. V was cut by 9 bases and J by 0 bases, with 14 bases left in between. Written as DNA, the CDR3 is TGTGCCAGTTCTCCGGGACCGACGAACACCGGGGAGCTGTTTTTT. Its protein is CASSPGPTNTGELFF. The complete variable domain, with remaining parts taken from reference TRBV28 and TRBJ2-2, reads DVKVTQSSRYLVKRTGEKVFLECVQDMDHENMFWYRQDPGLGLRLIYFSYDVKMKEKGDIPEGYSVSREKKERFSLILESASTNQTSMYLCASSPGPTNTGELFFGEGSRLTVL.